These 14 T cell receptor beta chains share one sample of origin, sequenced in a study of cytomegalovirus exposure and HLA in healthy donors. Sequenced by immunoSEQ multiplex PCR; TCRdb stores in-frame clones only, minus some. The sample lists 150,000 to 200,000 clones; roughly 83% were seen once. Sequences were obtained from PBMCs. Receptor source: a woman aged 18-29 years in good health and CMV-seronegative.

This clone has a single count. The chain joins TRBV6-5 to TRBJ1-1; TRBD1 matches at 9 bases. The CDR3 is 13 residues long. J was trimmed by 5 bases and V by 6 bases; bases with no gene match: 4. The V gene's germline CDR1 is MNHEY and CDR2 SVGAGI. CDR3 in amino acids: CASRKTGGTEAFF. The CDR3 DNA follows: TGTGCCAGCAGAAAGACAGGGGGAACTGAAGCTTTCTTT.

The chain links TRBV5-1 to TRBJ2-2; TRBD1 matches at 7 bases. The V segment lost 4 bases and the J segment 8 bases; nucleotides outside the gene matches: 11. The CDR3 loop spans 15 amino acids. CDR1 and CDR2 from the germline V gene are SGHRS and YFSETQ. This CDR3 is CASSQRGPPKGELFF. The CDR3 DNA sequence: TGCGCCAGCAGCCAGAGGGGGCCGCCGAAGGGGGAGCTGTTTTTT.

This clone was observed once. The chain couples TRBV5-1 to TRBJ2-7; TRBD2 agrees at 9 bases. The CDR3 totals 16 residues. Germline CDR1 is SGHRS and CDR2 is YFSETQ. The junction had 9 bases not matched to a gene; V was cut back by 2 bases and J by 3 bases. The CDR3 DNA reads TGCGCCAGCAGCTTATTCCCCCTAGCGGGAATCTACGAGCAGTACTTC. This encodes CASSLFPLAGIYEQYF.

The gene calls are TRBV10-3 and TRBJ1-6, with no clear D. Per the germline V gene, CDR1 is ENHRY and CDR2 is SYGVKD. The V and J ends lost 2 bases and 7 bases respectively, with 12 bases between them. There are 15 residues in the CDR3. This CDR3 reads CAISETRGPNSPLHF. CDR3 in DNA: TGTGCCATCAGTGAGACCCGGGGTCCCAATTCACCCCTCCACTTT.

The rearrangement joins TRBV19 to TRBJ2-1, with TRBD2 identical over 10 bases. V was clipped by 4 bases and J by 1 base; unmatched bases: 4. The CDR3 sequence is 16 residues long. CDR1 is LNHDA and CDR2 is SQIVND in the germline V gene (reference sequence). For the CDR3, the DNA is TGTGCCAGTAGTACGACTAGCGGGCCTTCCTACAATGAGCAGTTCTTC. Translation: CASSTTSGPSYNEQFF. Complete variable domain (other parts from reference TRBV19 and TRBJ2-1): DGGITQSPKYLFRKEGQNVTLSCEQNLNHDAMYWYRQDPGQGLRLIYYSQIVNDFQKGDIAEGYSVSREKKESFPLTVTSAQKNPTAFYLCASSTTSGPSYNEQFFGPGTRLTVL.

The chain couples TRBV6-6 to TRBJ2-3; TRBD2 matches at 12 bases. The CDR3 extends over 15 amino acids. Germline trimming cut 6 bases from V and 3 bases from J; bases unmatched to any gene: 4. Germline loops: CDR1 MNHNY, CDR2 SVGAGI (reference sequence). The CDR3 loop reads CASSRGLAGTDTQYF. The DNA for the CDR3 is TGTGCCAGCAGCCGAGGACTAGCGGGAACAGATACGCAGTATTTT.

The chain uses TRBV2 and TRBJ2-6; D is perhaps TRBD1 (6 bases). Germline-derived CDR1 and CDR2 are SNHLY and FYNNEI. CDR3 length equals 18 residues. The V end lost 7 bases, the J end lost 7 bases, and 26 bases lay between the germline ends. The CDR3 protein is CASTGLGAQWSLANVLTF. The CDR3 DNA reads as TGTGCCAGCACCGGACTGGGGGCCCAATGGAGTCTAGCCAACGTCCTGACTTTC.

The chain uses TRBV18 and TRBJ2-1, with 10 nucleotides matching TRBD2. This CDR3 contains 15 residues. Germline-derived CDR1 and CDR2 are KGHSH and LQKENI. The trim removed 3 bases at V and 4 bases at J, leaving 3 bases unmatched. The CDR3 region has the DNA TGTGCCAGCTCACCTAGCGGGGGGATATACAATGAGCAGTTCTTC. Translating gives CASSPSGGIYNEQFF.

The chain is built from TRBV5-1 and TRBJ2-3; 12 positions match TRBD2. The ends lost 0 bases at V and 4 bases at J; junction bases unmatched: 3. CDR1 is SGHRS and CDR2 is YFSETQ in the germline V gene. This CDR3 is built from 16 residues. CDR3 sequence: CASSLATSGSADTQYF. In nucleotides, the CDR3 is TGCGCCAGCAGCTTGGCGACTAGCGGGAGCGCAGATACGCAGTATTTT.

The chain couples TRBV7-6 to TRBJ2-1; 12 nucleotides line up with TRBD2. This CDR3 comprises 19 residues. The V gene's germline CDR1 is SGHVS and CDR2 FNYEAQ. Trimming at V came to 5 bases and at J to 4 bases, leaving 15 bases not matched to a gene. CDR3: CASSRDGIWTSGDYNEQFF. In DNA, the CDR3 is TGTGCCAGCAGCCGAGATGGGATATGGACTAGCGGGGATTACAATGAGCAGTTCTTC.

The genes are TRBV18 and TRBJ1-2, with D maybe TRBD1 (5 bases). V was shortened by 1 base and J by 4 bases, with 7 bases between the two germline ends. Germline V CDR1 and CDR2: KGHSH, LQKENI. This CDR3 region has 13 residues. Here the CDR3 reads CASSPLDSYGYTF. The CDR3 DNA is TGTGCCAGCTCACCACTAGACAGCTATGGCTACACCTTC.

V and J are TRBV30 and TRBJ1-1; D unclear. The CDR3 is made up of 14 amino acids. CDR1 is GTSNPN, CDR2 SVGIG, per germline (reference sequence). V shed 0 bases and J shed 1 base, with 9 bases lying between them. In nucleotides, the CDR3 is TGTGCCTGGAGTGTACGAACAGCGAACACTGAAGCTTTCTTT. This translates into CAWSVRTANTEAFF.

The chain carries TRBV20-1 and TRBJ1-2, with a weak D call TRBD1 (5 bases). This CDR3 is built from 11 residues. Trimming pared 6 bases from V and 5 bases from J, leaving 10 bases between. Per the germline V gene, CDR1 is DFQATT and CDR2 is SNEGSKA (reference sequence). CDR3: CSADSLYGYTF. CDR3 bases: TGCAGTGCCGACAGCCTATATGGCTACACCTTC.

The chain is built from TRBV6-1 and TRBJ2-7; possibly TRBD1 for D (5 bases). The CDR3 spans 13 residues. Germline loops: CDR1 MNHNS, CDR2 SASEGT. The V gene lost 4 bases and the J gene lost 5 bases, with 12 bases spanning the gap. The CDR3 reads CASSAVQVHEQYF. The CDR3 coding sequence is TGTGCCAGCAGTGCCGTACAGGTCCACGAGCAGTACTTC.